This TCR beta chain derives from a study of blood T cell repertoires in COVID-19. The overall study: Researchers got acute and convalescent COVID-19 samples from the United States, Italy and Spain. T cells, B-cell-depleted T cells, or PBMCs provided the cDNA or gDNA that served as material.

The CDR3 contains 13 residues. Germline V gene data show CDR1 as MNHNS and CDR2 as SASEGT. V gave up 3 bases and J gave up 3 bases, with 6 bases separating them. Study processing details: Cell counts per sample came from amplifying reference gene primers. TCRdb keeps only in-frame clones here, not all; method: immunoSEQ multiplex PCR. The V and J calls and clone size are taken from that table; D and trimming were inferred from the DNA. The data show 90,000 to 120,000 clones, about two thirds seen once. This receptor was taken from a woman aged 40 to 49 with acute or convalescent COVID-19. This rearrangement joins TRBV6-1 to TRBJ1-3; no clear D. The specimen sequenced was peripheral blood. The CDR3 bases are TGTGCCAGCAGTGATGCGGGTGGAAACACCATATATTTT. This gives the protein CASSDAGGNTIYF.